This T cell receptor beta chain was retrieved from a study of human T cells and chemical hapten exposure. TCRdb analysed the RACE reads with MiXCR anew, one entry per CDR3 protein. The sample contains more than 300,000 distinct CDR3 sequences, around 5.5% of which appear only once. This clonotype was seen at least ten times. The CDR3 loop spans 14 amino acids. Trimming pared 1 base from V and 6 bases from J, leaving 10 bases between. Germline CDR1 LNHNV, CDR2 YYDKDF (reference sequence). Time point: pre-sensitization, week 0. Noted treatment: therapeutic diphenylcyclopropenone sensitization with weekly scalp DPC.

This material consisted of whole blood, taken in connection with sensitization to the hapten diphenylcyclopropenone (DPC). The chain uses TRBV15 and TRBJ2-4; D might be TRBD2 (6 bases). The sequence was collected from a woman in her forties or fifties with alopecia areata. Some clones in this sample may be carry-over from other donors' samples. CDR3 protein: CATSRAEGTNIQYF. In DNA, the CDR3 is TGTGCCACCAGCAGAGCGGAGGGTACAAACATTCAGTACTTC.